A single sample is the source of the 25 T cell receptor beta chains below, sequenced in a study of blood T cell repertoires in COVID-19. Here immunoSEQ multiplex PCR was the method, and the copy in TCRdb shows in-frame clones only, minus some. Of about 290,000 clones listed, just under 85% are singletons. Specimen: peripheral blood. These receptors were collected from a woman between 50 and 59 years old with active or convalescent COVID-19.

This rearrangement joins TRBV19 to TRBJ2-1; TRBD2 matches 9 bases. Germline V gene sequence: CDR1 LNHDA, CDR2 SQIVND (reference sequence). The length of the CDR3 is 16 residues. V lost 5 bases to trimming and J lost 5 bases; unmatched junction nucleotides: 10. The DNA of the CDR3 is TGTGCCAGTAGTCCGCTCTTAGCGGGAGTCCACAATGAGCAGTTCTTC. It is translated as CASSPLLAGVHNEQFF. The full variable domain, in which reference TRBV19 and TRBJ2-1 provide the parts outside the CDR3, is DGGITQSPKYLFRKEGQNVTLSCEQNLNHDAMYWYRQDPGQGLRLIYYSQIVNDFQKGDIAEGYSVSREKKESFPLTVTSAQKNPTAFYLCASSPLLAGVHNEQFFGPGTRLTVL.

In its sample, this clone was seen many times. The chain employs TRBV16 and TRBJ2-1; D might be TRBD2 (6 bases). This CDR3 is 13 amino acids long. In germline, CDR1 is KGHSY, CDR2 FQNENV. The V and J ends lost 4 bases and 4 bases respectively, with 8 bases between them. The CDR3 is CASSPRGYNEQFF. In DNA, the CDR3 is TGTGCCAGCAGCCCCCGGGGGTACAATGAGCAGTTCTTC.

The J gene is TRBJ2-5, the V gene TRBV5-1, with D unresolved. The V end lost 0 bases, the J end lost 5 bases, and 14 bases lay between the germline ends. This CDR3 comprises 15 residues. Germline V lookup: CDR1 SGHRS, CDR2 YFSETQ. For the CDR3, the DNA is TGCGCCAGCAGCTTGGGACATTCCCTCACCGAGACCCAGTACTTC. Protein sequence: CASSLGHSLTETQYF.

The chain is built from TRBV4-2 and TRBJ2-1; D might be TRBD2 (6 bases). This CDR3 contains 13 residues. Germline V gives CDR1 LGHNA, CDR2 YNFKEQ. The V gene lost 0 bases and the J gene lost 12 bases, with 12 bases spanning the gap. CDR3 DNA sequence: TGTGCCAGCAGCCAAGATGAAACTAGCCGGCAGTTCTTC. It is translated as CASSQDETSRQFF.

This sequence joins TRBV4-1 and TRBJ1-1; the match to TRBD1 covers 7 bases. The CDR3 is 15 residues long. With 3 bases clipped from V and 2 bases from J, the junction kept 6 bases outside the gene matches. Germline lookup yields CDR1 MGHRA and CDR2 YSYEKL. The CDR3 DNA reads TGCGCCAGCAGCCATACCGGGACAGCCAACACTGAAGCTTTCTTT. It yields the protein CASSHTGTANTEAFF.

V and J are TRBV5-1 and TRBJ2-1; the match to TRBD2 covers 9 bases. CDR1 is SGHRS, CDR2 YFSETQ, per germline. CDR3 length equals 16 residues. V trimming: 7 bases; J trimming: 4 bases; junction bases outside the gene matches: 12. The CDR3 nucleotides read TGCGCCAGCCGGAGACTAGCGGTAACTTCTTACAATGAGCAGTTCTTC. Translated, it gives CASRRLAVTSYNEQFF. Full variable domain (outside the CDR3, taken from reference TRBV5-1 and TRBJ2-1): KAGVTQTPRYLIKTRGQQVTLSCSPISGHRSVSWYQQTPGQGLQFLFEYFSETQRNKGNFPGRFSGRQFSNSRSEMNVSTLELGDSALYLCASRRLAVTSYNEQFFGPGTRLTVL.

The rearrangement joins TRBV9 to TRBJ2-5; 13 bases match TRBD2. The CDR3 length is 15 residues. Trimming at V came to 3 bases and at J to 10 bases, leaving 9 bases not matched to a gene. CDR1 and CDR2 (germline): SGDLS, YYNGEE. DNA of the CDR3: TGTGCCAGCAGCGCAGGGACTAGCGGGGCGTTTGGCCAGTACTTC. It codes for CASSAGTSGAFGQYF.

V gene TRBV21-1 combines with J gene TRBJ2-3; the DNA was not used to check the table's D call, TRBD2. TRBV21-1 counts as a pseudogene. CDR3 size: 17 residues. Here the CDR3 reads CASNLRDSRGGTDTQYF. CDR3 bases: TGTGCCAGCAACCTCCGGGACTCTCGGGGGGGCACAGATACGCAGTATTTT.

The CDR3 spells CAWSERVNTEAFF. Written as DNA, the CDR3 is TGTGCCTGGAGTGAACGGGTGAACACTGAAGCTTTCTTT. This sequence joins TRBV30 and TRBJ1-1; D uncertain. Germline values: CDR1 GTSNPN, CDR2 SVGIG (reference sequence). Trimming left V 1 base short and J 0 bases short, with 6 bases between. The CDR3 spans 13 residues.

This chain links TRBV3-1 (or the pseudogene TRBV3-2) with TRBJ1-1, with D perhaps matching TRBD1 (5 bases). Trimming left V 0 bases short and J 5 bases short, with 13 bases between. CDR3 length equals 15 residues. The V gene's germline CDR1 is LGHDT and CDR2 YNNKEL (reference sequence). CDR3 nucleotide sequence: TGTGCCAGCAGCCAAGATATGGGGCGTGGAACTGAAGCTTTCTTT. Its protein is CASSQDMGRGTEAFF.

This clone has just one count. The chain joins TRBV27 to TRBJ2-1, with 10 bases aligning to TRBD1. There are 15 residues in the CDR3. Germline V gene lookup returns CDR1 MNHEY and CDR2 SMNVEV (reference sequence). Losses at the gene ends were 4 bases for V and 2 bases for J; bases not matched to a gene: 2. The CDR3 DNA reads as TGTGCCAGCAGTTCCGGGACAGGGGCCTACAATGAGCAGTTCTTC. Translation: CASSSGTGAYNEQFF.

The chain couples TRBV7-8 to TRBJ1-1; the D gene is possibly TRBD1 (6 bases). V was shortened by 4 bases and J by 3 bases, with 9 bases between the two germline ends. The CDR3 is 13 amino acids. The germline CDR1 and CDR2 sequences are SGHVS and FQNEAQ. This CDR3 reads CASSSTGYTEAFF. In nucleotides, the CDR3 is TGTGCCAGCAGCTCCACAGGGTACACTGAAGCTTTCTTT. Looking up the rest from reference TRBV7-8 and TRBJ1-1 gives the full variable domain: GAGVSQSPRYKVAKRGQDVALRCDPISGHVSLFWYQQALGQGPEFLTYFQNEAQLDKSGLPSDRFFAERPEGSVSTLKIQRTQQEDSAVYLCASSSTGYTEAFFGQGTRLTVV.

The genes are TRBV7-8 and TRBJ2-1; 8 bases match TRBD2. The V segment lost 5 bases and the J segment 4 bases; nucleotides outside the gene matches: 22. Germline V gives CDR1 SGHVS, CDR2 FQNEAQ. The CDR3 is 20 residues long. The DNA for the CDR3 is TGTGCCAGCAGCCCTCAAACAGTGGGAGGCGGGAGGCTCGGGTACAATGAGCAGTTCTTC. Its protein product is CASSPQTVGGGRLGYNEQFF.

V and J are TRBV28 and TRBJ1-6, with a weak D call TRBD1 (5 bases). The CDR3 contains 18 residues. Germline V gene data show CDR1 as MDHEN and CDR2 as SYDVKM. V was clipped by 6 bases and J by 3 bases, with 21 bases between them. CDR3 in amino acids: CASSWAPGKGFYNSPLHF. CDR3 nucleotides: TGTGCCAGCAGCTGGGCCCCAGGGAAGGGATTCTATAATTCACCCCTCCACTTT.

The chain recombines TRBV3-1 (or the pseudogene TRBV3-2) with TRBJ1-3; 8 positions agree with TRBD1. The CDR3 spans 18 residues. Germline lookup yields CDR1 LGHDT and CDR2 YNNKEL (reference sequence). J was trimmed by 0 bases and V by 3 bases; bases with no gene match: 10. DNA of the CDR3: TGTGCCAGCAGCCACGGGAGACAGGGGCCCTTCTCTGGAAACACCATATATTTT. This sequence encodes CASSHGRQGPFSGNTIYF.

This chain links TRBV28 with TRBJ1-1; D remains ambiguous. CDR1 and CDR2 from the germline V gene are MDHEN and SYDVKM. This CDR3 spans 15 amino acids. V was shortened by 2 bases and J by 5 bases, with 15 bases between the two germline ends. CDR3 nucleotide sequence: TGTGCCAGCAGTTTACCGGGAGCAGCGGGGACTGAAGCTTTCTTT. This gives the protein CASSLPGAAGTEAFF. Variable domain in full (rest from reference TRBV28 and TRBJ1-1): DVKVTQSSRYLVKRTGEKVFLECVQDMDHENMFWYRQDPGLGLRLIYFSYDVKMKEKGDIPEGYSVSREKKERFSLILESASTNQTSMYLCASSLPGAAGTEAFFGQGTRLTVV.

CDR3: CASSRHGQTFEAFF. The CDR3 bases are TGTGCCAGCAGCCGACATGGACAGACATTTGAAGCTTTCTTT. V and J are TRBV5-4 and TRBJ1-1; possible D gene TRBD1, 6 bases. The germline gives CDR1 SGHNT, CDR2 YYREEE (reference sequence). CDR3 size: 14 residues. Trimming shortened V by 4 bases and J by 7 bases, and 17 bases separated the two germline ends.

This clone was detected only once. V gene TRBV6-5 combines with J gene TRBJ1-2, with 10 bases matching TRBD1. The CDR3 runs to 15 residues. Germline CDR1 and CDR2: MNHEY and SVGAGI. The V gene end was trimmed by 7 bases and the J gene end by 0 bases; junction bases not matched to a gene: 5. The chain's CDR3 is CASKRDRGANYGYTF. CDR3 nucleotide sequence: TGTGCCAGCAAACGGGACAGGGGAGCTAACTATGGCTACACCTTC.

The chain links TRBV7-3 to TRBJ2-2; D not certain. This CDR3 has 16 amino acids. With 4 bases removed from V and 4 bases from J, the gap between germline ends came to 16 bases. The germline V gene encodes CDR1 SGHTA and CDR2 FQGTGA. The CDR3 is CASSSLGRPGTGELFF. The CDR3 nucleotides read TGTGCCAGCAGCTCGCTCGGCCGTCCGGGCACCGGGGAGCTGTTTTTT.

The V and J genes are TRBV7-9 and TRBJ1-1; TRBD1 matches 8 bases. V lost 5 bases and J lost 6; bases outside the gene matches: 5. Germline CDR1 SEHNR, CDR2 FQNEAQ (reference sequence). CDR3 length: 13 residues. The CDR3 DNA sequence: TGTGCCAGCAGCGCGGACAGGGTCTCTGAAGCTTTCTTT. Translation gives CASSADRVSEAFF.

This chain connects TRBV3-1 (or the pseudogene TRBV3-2) to TRBJ2-5; D is possibly TRBD1 (5 bases). The CDR3 extends over 15 amino acids. Between the trimmed V and J ends, which lost 4 bases and 4 bases, there was a span of 16 bases. The germline V gene has CDR1 LGHDT and CDR2 YNNKEL (reference sequence). CDR3 sequence: CASSLPAGQGETQYF. The CDR3 DNA reads TGTGCCAGCAGCCTCCCGGCAGGCCAGGGAGAGACCCAGTACTTC.

The rearrangement joins TRBV6-1 to TRBJ1-6; possibly TRBD1 for D (5 bases). Germline V gene lookup returns CDR1 MNHNS and CDR2 SASEGT. This CDR3 spans 15 amino acids. The V end was cut by 1 base, the J end by 4 bases, with 8 bases between. DNA of the CDR3: TGTGCCAGCAGTGAAGGACAGCTTTATAATTCACCCCTCCACTTT. It codes for CASSEGQLYNSPLHF.

The chain employs TRBV5-1 and TRBJ2-1; TRBD1 matches at 10 bases. The V segment lost 0 bases and the J segment 6 bases; nucleotides outside the gene matches: 0. The germline V gene has CDR1 SGHRS and CDR2 YFSETQ. CDR3 length: 14 residues. Written as DNA, the CDR3 is TGCGCCAGCAGCTTGGGGACAGGGGGCAATGAGCAGTTCTTC. Residues: CASSLGTGGNEQFF.

The chain employs TRBV7-3 and TRBJ2-7; D possibly corresponds to TRBD2 (6 bases). V lost 2 bases, J lost 4 bases, and 9 bases lay in between. CDR3 length: 13 amino acids. Germline V gene lookup returns CDR1 SGHTA and CDR2 FQGTGA. This CDR3 reads CASSLGTRYEQYF. The CDR3 DNA is TGTGCCAGCAGCTTAGGGACTCGTTACGAGCAGTACTTC. Variable domain in full (rest from reference TRBV7-3 and TRBJ2-7): GAGVSQTPSNKVTEKGKYVELRCDPISGHTALYWYRQSLGQGPEFLIYFQGTGAADDSGLPNDRFFAVRPEGSVSTLKIQRTERGDSAVYLCASSLGTRYEQYFGPGTRLTVT.

A few counts support this clone. The chain uses TRBV30 and TRBJ2-7; no clear D gene. The V gene lost 7 bases and the J gene lost 3 bases, with 16 bases spanning the gap. Germline V gives CDR1 GTSNPN, CDR2 SVGIG (reference sequence). CDR3 length: 13 amino acids. In nucleotides, the CDR3 is TGTGCCTTCGCGTTTGACACGTACTACGAGCAGTACTTC. Its protein is CAFAFDTYYEQYF.